This is a list of T cell receptor beta chains from one sample in a study of T cell repertoires in cytomegalovirus infection. Via MiXCR, TCRdb re-called the reads, giving one row per CDR3 protein. The sample holds roughly 320,000 distinct CDR3 sequences, about 9.2% seen once. Material for sequencing was PBMCs. Receptors originate from a human donor in good health (CMV status not recorded). Some clones in this sample may be carry-over from other donors' samples. The CDR3 runs from the conserved cysteine through the conserved F or W.

cdr3_length: 15
v_call: TRBV13
j_call: TRBJ1-1
cdr3_aa: CASSLGFRMVPGAFF

cdr3_length: 16
v_call: TRBV6-5
j_call: TRBJ1-2
cdr3_aa: CASSPPPGQGHYGYTF

cdr3_length: 17
v_call: TRBV29-1
j_call: TRBJ1-1
cdr3_aa: CSSGMWDRGFKNTEAFF

cdr3_length: 14
v_call: TRBV18
j_call: TRBJ1-1
cdr3_aa: CASSRVDGGTEAFF

cdr3_length: 19
v_call: TRBV4-1
j_call: TRBJ1-1
cdr3_aa: CASSLKGGPDRQRGPEAFF

cdr3_length: 12
v_call: TRBV28
j_call: TRBJ2-2
cdr3_aa: CASGQEAGELFF

cdr3_length: 15
v_call: TRBV14
j_call: TRBJ2-5
cdr3_aa: CASSGRQGIRETQYF

cdr3_length: 17
v_call: TRBV5-6
j_call: TRBJ1-6
cdr3_aa: CASSSQTSGTVNSPLHF

cdr3_length: 12
v_call: TRBV20-1
j_call: TRBJ2-5
cdr3_aa: CSARSAGETQYF

cdr3_length: 15
v_call: TRBV6-5
j_call: TRBJ2-2
cdr3_aa: CASSKRGTNTGELFF

cdr3_length: 15
v_call: TRBV11-3
j_call: TRBJ2-1
cdr3_aa: CASSLGGRGNNEQFF

cdr3_length: 15
v_call: TRBV28
j_call: TRBJ2-1
cdr3_aa: CASLGLASSYNEQFF

cdr3_length: 16
v_call: TRBV7-9
j_call: TRBJ1-5
cdr3_aa: CASSFEGPYRNQPQHF

cdr3_length: 16
v_call: TRBV29-1
j_call: TRBJ1-1
cdr3_aa: CSVEPVGTVSNTEAFF

cdr3_length: 15
v_call: TRBV6-5
j_call: TRBJ2-3
cdr3_aa: CASNPGQGIPDTQYF

cdr3_length: 17
v_call: TRBV9
j_call: TRBJ2-1
cdr3_aa: CASSVHLLAGGPKEQFF

cdr3_length: 12
v_call: TRBV7-2
j_call: TRBJ1-6
cdr3_aa: CASSPGNSPLHF

cdr3_length: 15
v_call: TRBV29-1
j_call: TRBJ2-1
cdr3_aa: CSVEGGRGFYNEQFF

cdr3_length: 15
v_call: TRBV10-3
j_call: TRBJ1-6
cdr3_aa: CAISPDRGQGSPLHF

cdr3_length: 15
v_call: TRBV29-1
j_call: TRBJ2-2
cdr3_aa: CSAGTSGGFTGELFF

cdr3_length: 15
v_call: TRBV3-1
j_call: TRBJ1-5
cdr3_aa: CASSQGGAGNQPQHF

cdr3_length: 15
v_call: TRBV19
j_call: TRBJ2-1
cdr3_aa: CASSVDSPSYNEQFF

cdr3_length: 17
v_call: TRBV6-1
j_call: TRBJ2-4
cdr3_aa: CASSEIRTSGGAQAQYF

cdr3_length: 13
v_call: TRBV5-1
j_call: TRBJ2-2
cdr3_aa: CASSWSDTGELFF

cdr3_length: 13
v_call: TRBV27
j_call: TRBJ1-2
cdr3_aa: CASSLSGAYGYTF

cdr3_length: 14
v_call: TRBV7-2
j_call: TRBJ1-4
cdr3_aa: CASSVGLGNEKLFF